This entry lists 26 T cell receptor beta chains sequenced from one sample in a study of shared clonotypes between healthy human individuals. Generated by immunoSEQ multiplex PCR, the TCRdb table keeps only in-frame clones and is missing some. The sample records 2 million to 3 million clones, 90% to 95% being singletons. Sequencing was performed on naive CD4+ T cells from PBMCs. Subset denoted: CD45RA+ positively selected. These receptors came from a young man in good health. Some clones in this sample may be carry-over from other donors' samples.

Turning to this clone: The sample carries other DNA sequences with the same CDR3. This chain links TRBV29-1 with TRBJ2-1, with D unresolved. The CDR3 is 13 amino acids. From germline, CDR1 is SQVTM and CDR2 ANQGSEA. The germline V and J ends were trimmed by 3 bases and 0 bases, with 6 bases remaining between them. Written as DNA, the CDR3 is TGCAGCGTTGAGGAAAGCTCCTACAATGAGCAGTTCTTC. Translated: CSVEESSYNEQFF.

V usage is TRBV5-8 and J usage is TRBJ1-2; D is unresolved. CDR1 and CDR2 (germline): SGHTS, YDEGEE. The CDR3 has 16 amino acids. Trimming stripped 5 bases from V and 3 bases from J, with 20 bases between. In DNA, the CDR3 is TGTGCCAGCAGTTGGGCGTCTCCCCGGGATTACTATGGCTACACCTTC. It specifies CASSWASPRDYYGYTF.

The rearrangement joins TRBV27 to TRBJ1-1; possible D gene TRBD1, 6 bases. V lost 0 bases and J lost 6, with 14 bases in between. The length of the CDR3 is 15 residues. Germline V gene lookup returns CDR1 MNHEY and CDR2 SMNVEV (reference sequence). The CDR3 region is CASSLSWGAGSEAFF. The CDR3 DNA follows: TGTGCCAGCAGTTTATCTTGGGGGGCTGGGTCTGAAGCTTTCTTT.

The chain couples TRBV30 to TRBJ1-5; D perhaps matches TRBD1 (6 bases). Deletions cut 8 bases from V and 1 base from J, with 15 bases between. Germline V gives CDR1 GTSNPN, CDR2 SVGIG (reference sequence). The CDR3 covers 14 residues. CDR3 DNA sequence: TGTGCCCTAGGGGGGGTGGGGAGCAATCAGCCCCAGCATTTT. Translation: CALGGVGSNQPQHF.

The chain is built from TRBV9 and TRBJ1-2; 8 bases align to TRBD1. V trimming: 3 bases; J trimming: 5 bases; junction bases outside the gene matches: 6. The CDR3 is 14 amino acids. Germline values: CDR1 SGDLS, CDR2 YYNGEE. Here the CDR3 reads CASSEGTGGYGYTF. The CDR3 nucleotides are TGTGCCAGCAGCGAGGGGACAGGCGGATATGGCTACACCTTC. The full variable domain, its missing parts supplied by reference TRBV9 and TRBJ1-2, is DSGVTQTPKHLITATGQRVTLRCSPRSGDLSVYWYQQSLDQGLQFLIQYYNGEERAKGNILERFSAQQFPDLHSELNLSSLELGDSALYFCASSEGTGGYGYTFGSGTRLTVV.

This sequence joins TRBV28 and TRBJ2-3; 7 bases align to TRBD1. The V and J ends lost 5 bases and 0 bases, in that order; junction bases with no gene match: 5. Germline-derived CDR1 and CDR2 are MDHEN and SYDVKM. The CDR3 covers 15 residues. The CDR3 here is CASSLSQGSTDTQYF. The CDR3 DNA is TGTGCCAGCAGTCTTTCACAGGGGAGCACAGATACGCAGTATTTT.

This sequence joins TRBV5-1 and TRBJ2-1; tentatively, D is TRBD2 (5 bases). Germline lookup yields CDR1 SGHRS and CDR2 YFSETQ. This CDR3 is built from 12 residues. Trimming left V 0 bases short and J 8 bases short, with 6 bases between. CDR3 sequence (DNA): TGCGCCAGCAGCTTGGGGGAGTATGAGCAGTTCTTC. Its protein is CASSLGEYEQFF.

V usage is TRBV5-4 and J usage is TRBJ2-7; TRBD2 matches 9 bases. V dropped 1 base and J dropped 1; count of bases not matched to a gene: 3. The CDR3 runs 15 residues. From germline, CDR1 is SGHNT and CDR2 YYREEE (reference sequence). The CDR3 sequence is CASSLKLAGSYEQYF. CDR3 sequence (DNA): TGTGCCAGCAGCTTGAAGCTAGCGGGGTCCTACGAGCAGTACTTC. Complete variable domain (other parts from reference TRBV5-4 and TRBJ2-7): ETGVTQSPTHLIKTRGQQVTLRCSSQSGHNTVSWYQQALGQGPQFIFQYYREEENGRGNFPPRFSGLQFPNYSSELNVNALELDDSALYLCASSLKLAGSYEQYFGPGTRLTVT.

This chain connects TRBV6-4 to TRBJ1-5, with D perhaps TRBD1 (6 bases). The CDR3 is made up of 15 amino acids. Germline V gives CDR1 MRHNA, CDR2 SNTAGT. Deletions cut 8 bases from V and 5 bases from J, with 19 bases between. This CDR3 is CASARSRDKYQPQHF. CDR3 nucleotides: TGTGCCAGCGCCAGATCCCGGGACAAATATCAGCCCCAGCATTTT.

The gene calls are TRBV10-2 and TRBJ2-7; TRBD2 aligns across 7 bases. CDR3 size: 13 residues. Germline CDR1 and CDR2: WSHSY and SAAADI. The V gene end was trimmed by 8 bases and the J gene end by 4 bases; junction bases not matched to a gene: 8. In nucleotides, the CDR3 is TGCGCCAGCGGGCAGCGGGAACTTTACGAGCAGTACTTC. This codes for CASGQRELYEQYF.

This sequence joins TRBV4-1 and TRBJ2-2; 7 bases are shared with TRBD2. CDR3 length: 19 amino acids. Per germline, CDR1 MGHRA and CDR2 YSYEKL. After removal of 4 bases from V and 3 bases from J, the junction contained 17 bases not matched to a gene. In nucleotides, the CDR3 is TGCGCCAGCAGCCGATTACCCCAACCCTTAGCGGGCCACACCGGGGAGCTGTTTTTT. Residues: CASSRLPQPLAGHTGELFF.

This clone showed up just once. The genes are TRBV5-1 and TRBJ2-1; 9 bases map to TRBD2. V shed 5 bases and J 6 bases; nucleotides not matched to a gene: 9. There are 15 residues in the CDR3. Germline assignment: CDR1 SGHRS and CDR2 YFSETQ. CDR3 coding DNA: TGCGCCAGCAGTCCAATAGCGGGAGTTCGCAATGAGCAGTTCTTC. Amino acids: CASSPIAGVRNEQFF. Drawing the rest from reference TRBV5-1 and TRBJ2-1, the complete variable domain is KAGVTQTPRYLIKTRGQQVTLSCSPISGHRSVSWYQQTPGQGLQFLFEYFSETQRNKGNFPGRFSGRQFSNSRSEMNVSTLELGDSALYLCASSPIAGVRNEQFFGPGTRLTVL.

This chain connects TRBV29-1 to TRBJ2-3; 8 bases map to TRBD1. The V gene's germline CDR1 is SQVTM and CDR2 ANQGSEA. V shed 3 bases and J 1 base; nucleotides not matched to a gene: 6. The length of the CDR3 is 15 residues. This CDR3 reads CSVDTGTGGTDTQYF. CDR3 nucleotides: TGCAGCGTTGACACCGGGACAGGCGGCACAGATACGCAGTATTTT.

V and J are TRBV28 and TRBJ2-5; D is uncertain. The V end was cut by 7 bases, the J end by 1 base, with 13 bases between. Germline V gives CDR1 MDHEN, CDR2 SYDVKM. The CDR3 covers 14 residues. This CDR3 reads CASTLGGPQETQYF. The CDR3, as DNA: TGTGCCAGCACCCTAGGCGGACCCCAAGAGACCCAGTACTTC.

The chain combines TRBV28 with TRBJ2-7; D call uncertain. CDR1 and CDR2 from the germline V gene are MDHEN and SYDVKM. The CDR3 has 11 amino acids. V shed 7 bases and J shed 4 bases, with 8 bases lying between them. The CDR3 loop is CASTRFYEQYF. CDR3 nucleotide sequence: TGTGCCAGCACTCGGTTTTACGAGCAGTACTTC.

V and J are TRBV5-5 and TRBJ2-7; TRBD1 is a possible D gene (5 bases). CDR3 length equals 14 residues. V was clipped by 0 bases and J by 5 bases, with 12 bases between them. Germline CDR1 SGHKS, CDR2 YYEKEE (reference sequence). The CDR3 sequence: CASSLEGQTHEQYF. The CDR3 DNA reads as TGTGCCAGCAGCTTGGAGGGGCAGACCCACGAGCAGTACTTC.

This chain joins TRBV4-1 and TRBJ1-2; TRBD1 agrees at 12 bases. Germline V gene data show CDR1 as MGHRA and CDR2 as YSYEKL. The CDR3 is made up of 16 amino acids. V gave up 4 bases and J gave up 6 bases; unmatched junction bases: 9. The CDR3: CASSRNPGQGADGYTF. The DNA for the CDR3 is TGCGCCAGCAGCCGAAATCCGGGACAGGGGGCGGATGGCTACACCTTC.

The chain uses TRBV4-2 and TRBJ1-2; 7 nucleotides line up with TRBD1. V lost 5 bases, J lost 4 bases, and 7 bases stayed unmatched. CDR1 and CDR2 (germline): LGHNA, YNFKEQ. CDR3 length: 14 amino acids. CDR3 amino acids: CASSSLDRAYGYTF. CDR3 coding DNA: TGTGCCAGCAGCTCGCTAGACAGGGCCTATGGCTACACCTTC.

This clone was found once. This chain connects TRBV27 to TRBJ1-2, with D possibly being TRBD1 (6 bases). Trimming removed 6 bases from V and 7 bases from J, with 21 bases in between. This CDR3 is built from 15 residues. Germline V lookup: CDR1 MNHEY, CDR2 SMNVEV (reference sequence). DNA of the CDR3: TGTGCCAGCAGGGGCATCCTCCGGGGGCGGAGTGGCTACACCTTC. Protein product: CASRGILRGRSGYTF.

This clone was seen a single time. For the CDR3, the DNA is TGCGCCAGCAGCTCGCAAACAGGAGCAACTAATGAAAAACTGTTTTTT. Its translation: CASSSQTGATNEKLFF. V and J are TRBV5-1 and TRBJ1-4, with a possible D match to TRBD1 (5 bases). V lost 3 bases and J 0 bases, leaving 12 bases between the germline ends. The germline CDR1 and CDR2 sequences are SGHRS and YFSETQ. The CDR3 is 16 residues long.

The gene calls are TRBV2 and TRBJ2-1; 10 bases fit TRBD1. Germline V lookup: CDR1 SNHLY, CDR2 FYNNEI. There are 13 residues in the CDR3. The junction had 4 bases not matched to a gene; V was cut back by 1 base and J by 13 bases. The CDR3 reads CASSEETGGNQFF. In nucleotides, the CDR3 is TGTGCCAGCAGTGAAGAGACAGGGGGCAATCAGTTCTTC.

This clone occurred once. The chain links TRBV19 to TRBJ2-7; D is tentatively TRBD1 or TRBD2 (6 bases each). CDR1 is LNHDA, CDR2 SQIVND, per germline (reference sequence). The CDR3 runs 15 residues. With 3 bases removed from V and 3 bases from J, the gap between germline ends came to 15 bases. CDR3 protein: CASSMGRGLNYEQYF. Written as DNA, the CDR3 is TGTGCCAGTAGTATGGGCAGGGGACTGAACTACGAGCAGTACTTC. The full variable domain, completed using reference TRBV19 and TRBJ2-7, is DGGITQSPKYLFRKEGQNVTLSCEQNLNHDAMYWYRQDPGQGLRLIYYSQIVNDFQKGDIAEGYSVSREKKESFPLTVTSAQKNPTAFYLCASSMGRGLNYEQYFGPGTRLTVT.

This clone was recorded a few times. In DNA form, the CDR3 reads TGTGCCAGTAGTTCTCTAACAGCCGGGGAGCTGTTTTTT. Translated, it gives CASSSLTAGELFF. This chain connects TRBV19 to TRBJ2-2; D remains unclear. The CDR3 loop spans 13 amino acids. V gave up 5 bases and J gave up 6 bases, with 10 bases separating them. Germline loops: CDR1 LNHDA, CDR2 SQIVND (reference sequence).

V is TRBV30 and J is TRBJ2-3; 9 bases map to TRBD2. CDR1 and CDR2 (germline): GTSNPN, SVGIG (reference sequence). The CDR3 is 15 residues long. Losses at the gene ends were 1 base for V and 2 bases for J; bases not matched to a gene: 4. CDR3 loop: CAWSEERGVTDTQYF. CDR3 in DNA: TGTGCCTGGAGTGAGGAGCGGGGGGTCACAGATACGCAGTATTTT.

V and J are TRBV7-3 and TRBJ2-3; D unclear. Germline V gene sequence: CDR1 SGHTA, CDR2 FQGTGA. V was clipped by 2 bases and J by 2 bases, with 14 bases between them. The CDR3 consists of 16 residues. The CDR3 nucleotides read TGTGCCAGCAGCTTAGGGCTGTTGGGATCCACAGATACGCAGTATTTT. This translates into CASSLGLLGSTDTQYF.

The chain recombines TRBV27 with TRBJ2-7; the match to TRBD2 covers 7 bases. The CDR3 contains 16 residues. Germline CDR1 is MNHEY and CDR2 is SMNVEV (reference sequence). The junction had 15 bases not matched to a gene; V was cut back by 4 bases and J by 6 bases. For the CDR3, the DNA is TGTGCCAGCAGTTCCCCTCTTCGGGGCGGGAGTGTCGAGCAGTACTTC. This codes for CASSSPLRGGSVEQYF.